This T cell receptor (beta chain) is drawn from a study of type 1 and type 2 diabetes patients. Whole-study context: Samples came from type 1 diabetic, type 2 diabetic or nondiabetic people, recruited in China. Magnetic bead positive selection isolated CD4+ or CD8+ T cells from PBMCs.

The PCR template was genomic DNA. Multiplex PCR with 30 forward and 13 reverse primers amplified the TCR beta CDR3. TCRdb re-called the multiplex PCR reads through MiXCR, storing one row per CDR3 protein. The sample contains around 300,000 distinct CDR3 sequences, roughly 50% of which appear only once. The CDR3 covers 12 residues. The V gene's germline CDR1 is MNHEY and CDR2 SMNVEV (reference sequence). Losses at the gene ends were 5 bases for V and 5 bases for J; bases not matched to a gene: 2. Sequenced: peripheral blood mononuclear cells (PBMCs). This clonotype was sampled from a young man with type 2 diabetes. The chain uses TRBV27 and TRBJ2-5, with TRBD1 matching over 7 bases. CDR3 loop: CASSMTGETQYF. CDR3 DNA: TGTGCCAGCAGTATGACAGGGGAGACCCAGTACTTC.